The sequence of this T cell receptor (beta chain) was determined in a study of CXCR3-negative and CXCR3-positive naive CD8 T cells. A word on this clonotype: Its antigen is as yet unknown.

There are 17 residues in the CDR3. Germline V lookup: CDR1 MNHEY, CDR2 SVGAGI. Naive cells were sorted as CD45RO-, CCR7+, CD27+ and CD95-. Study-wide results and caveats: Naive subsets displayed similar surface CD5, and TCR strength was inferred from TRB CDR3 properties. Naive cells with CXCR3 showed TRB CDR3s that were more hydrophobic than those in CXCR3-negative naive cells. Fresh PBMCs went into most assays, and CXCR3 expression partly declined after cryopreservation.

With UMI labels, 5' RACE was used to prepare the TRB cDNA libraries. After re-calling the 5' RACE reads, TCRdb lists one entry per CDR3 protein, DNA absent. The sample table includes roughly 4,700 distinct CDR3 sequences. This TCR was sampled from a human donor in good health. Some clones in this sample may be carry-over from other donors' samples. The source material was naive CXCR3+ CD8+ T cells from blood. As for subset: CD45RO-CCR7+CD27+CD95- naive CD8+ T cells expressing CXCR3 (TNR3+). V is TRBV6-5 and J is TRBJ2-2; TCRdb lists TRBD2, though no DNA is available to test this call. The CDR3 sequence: CASSYWEGTLNTGELFF.